This T cell receptor (beta chain) was captured by sequencing in a study of T cells in tuberculosis. Overall study context: IGRA-negative adolescents, IGRA-positive adolescents with latent tuberculosis and adults with active tuberculosis formed this South African cohort.

Adolescents were screened for latent TB by skin test and IGRA. Using immunoSEQ multiplex PCR, the repertoire was profiled, and TCRdb retains in-frame clones only, with some absent. The sample has 45,000 or so clones, about 95% seen once. CDR3 length equals 12 residues. V gave up 7 bases and J gave up 8 bases, with 14 bases separating them. In germline, CDR1 is LNHNV, CDR2 YYDKDF (reference sequence). The sample comprised PBMCs. J is TRBJ1-2 and V is TRBV15; no definite D call. The sequence derives from a donor between 5 and 29 years old with latent tuberculosis or without tuberculosis infection. For the CDR3, the DNA is TGTGCCACCAACCCCTTTACCTACGGCTACACCTTC. It specifies CATNPFTYGYTF.